A selection of T cell receptor beta chains follows, all from one sample in a study of control samples from healthy donors and cancer patients. Libraries were prepared by immunoSEQ multiplex PCR; TCRdb keeps only in-frame clonotypes and omits some of them. This table holds about 140,000 clones, roughly 92% found once. The specimen was blood. The source of these receptors is a man aged 25-40 years in good health. Each CDR3 is given with its conserved first and last residue. A D gene is named only where the DNA matches it firmly. Clone size is stated in some rows and not others, as once, few, many or a class when expanded.

v_gene,d_gene,j_gene,abundance,len,CDR3nt,CDR3aa
TRBV4-2,.,TRBJ2-2,.,14,TGTGCCAGCAGCCAAGCGTCAAATACCGGGGAGCTGTTTTTT,CASSQASNTGELFF
TRBV5-6,.,TRBJ2-3,once,14,TGTGCCAGCAGCTTCGGAAGGGGCACAGATACGCAGTATTTT,CASSFGRGTDTQYF
TRBV2,TRBD2,TRBJ2-7,.,16,TGTGCCAGCAGTGAAATCACAAGCGGGAGTGTTTACGAGCAGTACTTC,CASSEITSGSVYEQYF
TRBV6-5,.,TRBJ1-1,.,14,TGTGCCAGCAGTTATGGGGGAGCCGACACTGAAGCTTTCTTT,CASSYGGADTEAFF
TRBV6-5,TRBD2,TRBJ2-3,.,16,TGTGCCAGCAGTTACTCCGGGAGGACTAGCACAGATACGCAGTATTTT,CASSYSGRTSTDTQYF
TRBV28,TRBD2,TRBJ2-1,.,17,TGTGCCAGCAGGACGGGACTAGCGGGATATCTATACAATGAGCAGTTCTTC,CASRTGLAGYLYNEQFF
TRBV5-3,.,TRBJ2-7,.,15,TGTGCCAGAAGCTCCGCTAGGGACTGCGGTTACGAGCAGTACTTC,CARSSARDCGYEQYF
TRBV24-1,.,TRBJ1-3,.,15,TGTGCCACCAGTGATGGACCCTCCTCTGGAAACACCATATATTTT,CATSDGPSSGNTIYF
TRBV10-3,.,TRBJ1-2,few,15,TGTGCCACCCGAGGGAATTGGGAAGGGGATTATGGCTACACCTTC,CATRGNWEGDYGYTF
TRBV29-1,.,TRBJ1-5,.,15,TGCAGCGTTGAGCCCGGGATAAAAGGCAATCAGCCCCAGCATTTT,CSVEPGIKGNQPQHF
TRBV5-6,.,TRBJ1-4,.,14,TGTGCCAGCAGCTTGGGGGGAATCGGTGAAAAACTGTTTTTT,CASSLGGIGEKLFF
TRBV2,TRBD1,TRBJ1-2,.,17,TGTGCCAGCAGCCTAAACCCACGGGACAGGGGGAACTATGGCTACACCTTC,CASSLNPRDRGNYGYTF
TRBV14,TRBD1,TRBJ2-1,.,16,TGTGCCAGCAGCCACCGAAAGGTGACAGGGGGTGGTGAGCAGTTCTTC,CASSHRKVTGGGEQFF
TRBV20-1,TRBD2,TRBJ2-5,.,12,TGCAGTGCTAGTACTAGCGGGGAGACCCAGTACTTC,CSASTSGETQYF
TRBV18,.,TRBJ1-5,.,13,TGTGCCAGCTCACCACATAGCAATCAGCCCCAGCATTTT,CASSPHSNQPQHF
TRBV2,.,TRBJ1-5,.,15,TGTGCCAGCAGGACTATCGGGGAACCCAATCAGCCCCAGCATTTT,CASRTIGEPNQPQHF
TRBV27,.,TRBJ1-2,.,14,TGTGCCAGCGGTCCCATGGGGGGCGGCCTTGGCTACACCTTC,CASGPMGGGLGYTF
TRBV6-5,.,TRBJ2-5,.,10,TGTGCCAGCAGAGGGGAGACCCAGTACTTC,CASRGETQYF
TRBV19,.,TRBJ1-5,.,15,TGTGCCAGTACCTCACTGAGGCAGAGCAATCAGCCCCAGCATTTT,CASTSLRQSNQPQHF
TRBV3-1/TRBV3-2,.,TRBJ1-1,once,13,TGTGCCAGCAGCCAAGTAGGGAACACTGAAGCTTTCTTT,CASSQVGNTEAFF
TRBV9,.,TRBJ1-2,.,12,TGTGCCAGCAGCGTAGGGAACTATGGCTACACCTTC,CASSVGNYGYTF
TRBV5-5,.,TRBJ2-7,.,16,TGTGCCAGCAGCCCCGATCCAACAAGACTCTCCTACGAGCAGTACTTC,CASSPDPTRLSYEQYF
TRBV19,.,TRBJ2-7,.,14,TGTGCCAGTAGTGCGCAGGGCAGCTCCTACGAGCAGTACTTC,CASSAQGSSYEQYF
TRBV7-8,.,TRBJ1-3,.,15,TGTGCCAGCAGCTTAGACTGGACGAGTGGAAACACCATATATTTT,CASSLDWTSGNTIYF
TRBV19,.,TRBJ2-1,once,15,TGTGCCAGTAGTATTGCCTTAACTAAGGTCGATGAGCAGTTCTTC,CASSIALTKVDEQFF
TRBV7-3,TRBD1,TRBJ1-1,.,13,TGTGCCAGCAGCCAAGACAGGGCCACTGAAGCTTTCTTT,CASSQDRATEAFF
TRBV4-1,.,TRBJ1-3,.,16,TGCGCCAGCAGCCATCAGACAGCCAGCTCTGGAAACACCATATATTTT,CASSHQTASSGNTIYF
TRBV4-2,.,TRBJ2-1,.,15,TGTGCCAGCAGCCAAGACCGTCGAGTATTGAGTGAGCAGTTCTTC,CASSQDRRVLSEQFF
TRBV5-6,TRBD1,TRBJ1-2,.,16,TGTGCCAGCAGCCGCATAAATGAAGGGGGCGCGGATGGCTACACCTTC,CASSRINEGGADGYTF
TRBV5-1,TRBD2,TRBJ2-7,.,15,TGCGCCAGCAGCTTCGGTAAGCGGGAGGTCTACGAGCAGTACTTC,CASSFGKREVYEQYF
TRBV4-2,.,TRBJ1-5,.,15,TGTGCCAGCAGCCAAGAAGCAACAGGCAATCAGCCCCAGCATTTT,CASSQEATGNQPQHF
TRBV28,TRBD1,TRBJ1-1,.,16,TGTGCCAGCAGTTTGCTTACCGGGACAGAGAACACTGAAGCTTTCTTT,CASSLLTGTENTEAFF